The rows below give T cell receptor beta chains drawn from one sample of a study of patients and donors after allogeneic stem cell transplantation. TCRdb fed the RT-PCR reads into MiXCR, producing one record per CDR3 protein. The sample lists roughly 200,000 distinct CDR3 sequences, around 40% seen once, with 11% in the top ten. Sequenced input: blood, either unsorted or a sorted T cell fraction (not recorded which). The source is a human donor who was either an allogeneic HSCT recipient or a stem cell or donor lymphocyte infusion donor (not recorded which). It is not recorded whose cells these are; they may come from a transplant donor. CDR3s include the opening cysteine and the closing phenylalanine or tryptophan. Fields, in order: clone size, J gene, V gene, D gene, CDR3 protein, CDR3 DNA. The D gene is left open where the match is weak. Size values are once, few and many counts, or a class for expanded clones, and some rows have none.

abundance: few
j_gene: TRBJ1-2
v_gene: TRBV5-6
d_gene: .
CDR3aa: CASSFSDSSYGYTF
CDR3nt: TGTGCCAGCAGCTTTTCGGATTCCAGCTATGGCTACACCTTC

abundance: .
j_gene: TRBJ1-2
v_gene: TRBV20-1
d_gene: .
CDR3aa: CSASSTGTNYGYTF
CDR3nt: TGCAGTGCTAGTTCCACAGGCACCAACTATGGCTACACCTTC

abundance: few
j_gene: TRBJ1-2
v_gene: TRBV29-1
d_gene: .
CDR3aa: CSGLTAQTGGYGYTF
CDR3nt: TGCAGCGGCTTGACAGCCCAGACGGGGGGCTATGGCTACACCTTC

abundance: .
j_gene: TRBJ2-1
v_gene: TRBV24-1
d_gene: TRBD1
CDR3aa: CATSDFGTGRDEQFF
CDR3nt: TGTGCCACCAGTGATTTTGGGACAGGGCGGGATGAGCAGTTCTTC

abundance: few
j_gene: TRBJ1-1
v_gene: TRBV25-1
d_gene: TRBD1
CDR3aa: CASSDSRGFWETEAFF
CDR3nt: TGTGCCAGCAGTGACTCCAGGGGGTTTTGGGAAACTGAAGCTTTCTTT

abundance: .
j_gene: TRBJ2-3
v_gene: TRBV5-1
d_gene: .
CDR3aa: CASSSGPRDTQYF
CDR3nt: TGCGCCAGCAGCTCCGGACCCCGAGATACGCAGTATTTT

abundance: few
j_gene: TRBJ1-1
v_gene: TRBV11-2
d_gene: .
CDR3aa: CASSRRETEAFF
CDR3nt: TGTGCCAGCAGCCGCCGAGAGACTGAAGCTTTCTTT

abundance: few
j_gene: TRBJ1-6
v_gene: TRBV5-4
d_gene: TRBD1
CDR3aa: CASRRDRGYSPLHF
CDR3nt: TGTGCCAGCAGAAGGGACAGGGGTTATTCACCCCTCCACTTT

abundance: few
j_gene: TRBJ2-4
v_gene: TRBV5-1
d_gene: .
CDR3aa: CASSPGLLAKNIQYF
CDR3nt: TGCGCCAGCAGCCCAGGGTTACTAGCCAAAAACATTCAGTACTTC

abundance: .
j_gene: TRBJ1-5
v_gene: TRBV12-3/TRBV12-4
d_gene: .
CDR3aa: CASTQGPQALGNQPQHF
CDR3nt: TGTGCCAGCACCCAAGGGCCACAGGCATTAGGCAATCAGCCCCAGCATTTT

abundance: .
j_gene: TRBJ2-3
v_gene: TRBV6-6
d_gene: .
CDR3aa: CASSYGASTDTQYF
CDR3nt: TGTGCCAGCAGTTACGGAGCGAGCACAGATACGCAGTATTTT

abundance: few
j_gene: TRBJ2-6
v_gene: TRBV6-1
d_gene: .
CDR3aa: CASRGVANVLTF
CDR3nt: TGTGCCAGCAGGGGGGTGGCCAACGTCCTGACTTTC

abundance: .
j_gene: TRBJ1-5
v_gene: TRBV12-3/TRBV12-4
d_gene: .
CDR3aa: CASSGHNNQPQHF
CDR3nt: TGTGCCAGCTCGGGGCACAACAATCAGCCCCAGCATTTT

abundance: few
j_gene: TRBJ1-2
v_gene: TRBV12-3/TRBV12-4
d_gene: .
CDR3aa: CASSRVPEGYTF
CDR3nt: TGTGCCAGCAGTCGAGTGCCTGAGGGCTACACCTTC

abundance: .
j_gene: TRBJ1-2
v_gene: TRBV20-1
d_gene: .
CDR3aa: CSALPVAGGYGYTF
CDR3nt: TGCAGTGCTCTACCGGTGGCCGGCGGCTATGGCTACACCTTC

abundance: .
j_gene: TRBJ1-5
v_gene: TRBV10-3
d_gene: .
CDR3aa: CAISGSDDQPQHF
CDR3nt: TGTGCCATCAGTGGCAGCGACGATCAGCCCCAGCATTTT

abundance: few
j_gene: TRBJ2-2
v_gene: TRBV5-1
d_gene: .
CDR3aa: CASQAVTTGRYNTGELFF
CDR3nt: TGCGCCAGTCAGGCTGTTACTACCGGGAGATACAACACCGGGGAGCTGTTTTTT

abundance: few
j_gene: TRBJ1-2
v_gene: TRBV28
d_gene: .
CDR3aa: CASSQPPGHKGYTF
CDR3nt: TGTGCCAGCAGCCAACCACCGGGACATAAGGGCTACACCTTC

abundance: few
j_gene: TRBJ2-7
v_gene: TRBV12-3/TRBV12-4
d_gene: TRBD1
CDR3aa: CASIRGQEVHEQYF
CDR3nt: TGTGCCAGCATTCGAGGACAGGAGGTCCACGAGCAGTACTTC

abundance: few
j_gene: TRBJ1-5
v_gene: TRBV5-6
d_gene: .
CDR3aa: CASSSGRGFQQPQHF
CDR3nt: TGTGCCAGCAGCTCCGGGAGGGGATTCCAGCAGCCCCAGCATTTT

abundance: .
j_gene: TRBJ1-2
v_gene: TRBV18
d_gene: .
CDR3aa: CASSPIHTESYGYTF
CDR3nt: TGTGCCAGCTCACCAATTCACACAGAGAGCTATGGCTACACCTTC

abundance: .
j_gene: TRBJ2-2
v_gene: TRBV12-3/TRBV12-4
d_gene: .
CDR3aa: CASTFPGEAGELFF
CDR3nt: TGTGCCAGCACCTTCCCGGGAGAGGCCGGGGAGCTGTTTTTT

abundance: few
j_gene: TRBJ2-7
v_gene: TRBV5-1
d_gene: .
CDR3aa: CASSLGQGSFTYEQYF
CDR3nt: TGCGCCAGCAGCTTGGGTCAGGGGAGCTTCACCTACGAGCAGTACTTC

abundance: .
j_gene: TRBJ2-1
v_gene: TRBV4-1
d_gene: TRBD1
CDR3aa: CASSQPRDRGLNEQFF
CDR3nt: TGCGCCAGCAGCCAACCTCGGGACAGGGGGCTGAATGAGCAGTTCTTC

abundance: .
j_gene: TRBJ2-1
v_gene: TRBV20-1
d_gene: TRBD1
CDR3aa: CSARNPGTGTYNEQFF
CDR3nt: TGCAGTGCTAGAAACCCCGGGACAGGGACCTACAATGAGCAGTTCTTC

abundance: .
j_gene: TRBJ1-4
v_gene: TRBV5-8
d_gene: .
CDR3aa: CANRRGYKGKLFF
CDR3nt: TGTGCCAACAGGAGGGGGTATAAGGGAAAACTGTTTTTT

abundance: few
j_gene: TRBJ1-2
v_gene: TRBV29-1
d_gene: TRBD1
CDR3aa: CSVGQGTYGYTF
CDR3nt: TGCAGCGTTGGACAGGGGACATATGGCTACACCTTC

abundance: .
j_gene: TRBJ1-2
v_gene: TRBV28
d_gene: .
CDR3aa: CASRPYYSGFNYGYTF
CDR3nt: TGTGCCAGCCGACCCTACTATTCGGGGTTTAACTATGGCTACACCTTC

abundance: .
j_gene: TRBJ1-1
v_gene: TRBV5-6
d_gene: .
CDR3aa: CASSLVPNRQNTEAFF
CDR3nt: TGTGCCAGCAGCTTGGTTCCGAACAGGCAGAACACTGAAGCTTTCTTT

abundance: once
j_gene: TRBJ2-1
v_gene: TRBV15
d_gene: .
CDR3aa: CATSKGGVIEQFF
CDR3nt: TGTGCCACCAGCAAGGGAGGTGTCATTGAGCAGTTCTTC

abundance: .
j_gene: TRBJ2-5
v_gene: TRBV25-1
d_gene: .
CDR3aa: CASSEGARNLDSQETQYF
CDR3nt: TGTGCCAGCAGTGAAGGGGCTAGGAACCTGGACTCCCAAGAGACCCAGTACTTC

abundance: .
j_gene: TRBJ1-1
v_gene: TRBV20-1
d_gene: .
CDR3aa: CSATRGMNTEAFF
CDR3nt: TGCAGTGCCACCAGGGGCATGAACACTGAAGCTTTCTTT

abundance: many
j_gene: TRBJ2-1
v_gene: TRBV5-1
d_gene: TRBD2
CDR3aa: CASSFLWGGDYNEQFF
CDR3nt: TGCGCCAGCAGCTTCCTATGGGGGGGTGACTACAATGAGCAGTTCTTC

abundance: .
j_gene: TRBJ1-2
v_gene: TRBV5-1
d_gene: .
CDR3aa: CASSSDSPYGYTF
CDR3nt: TGCGCCAGCAGCTCGGACAGCCCTTATGGCTACACCTTC

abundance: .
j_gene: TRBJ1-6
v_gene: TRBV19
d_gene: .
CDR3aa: CASSPGRPGDSPLHF
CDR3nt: TGTGCCAGTAGTCCGGGACGCCCCGGAGATTCACCCCTCCACTTT

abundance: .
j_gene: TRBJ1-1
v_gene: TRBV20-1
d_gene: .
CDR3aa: CSAPDRKKRTEAFF
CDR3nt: TGCAGTGCACCGGACCGGAAAAAGAGGACTGAAGCTTTCTTT

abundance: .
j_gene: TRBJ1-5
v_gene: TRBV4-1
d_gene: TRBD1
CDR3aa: CASSQDPNTGQGKNQPQHF
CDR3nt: TGCGCCAGCAGCCAAGATCCTAACACGGGACAGGGAAAGAATCAGCCCCAGCATTTT

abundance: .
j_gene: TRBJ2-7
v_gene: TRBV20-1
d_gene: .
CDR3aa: CRTIRGYEQYF
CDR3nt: TGCAGAACTATCAGGGGTTACGAGCAGTACTTC

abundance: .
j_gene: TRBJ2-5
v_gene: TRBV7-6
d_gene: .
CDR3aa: CASSRQQETQYF
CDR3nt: TGTGCCAGCAGTAGACAGCAAGAGACCCAGTACTTC

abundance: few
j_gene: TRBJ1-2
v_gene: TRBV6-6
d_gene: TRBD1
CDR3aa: CASSYEQGSWYGYTF
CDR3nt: TGTGCCAGCAGTTACGAACAGGGGTCATGGTATGGCTACACCTTC

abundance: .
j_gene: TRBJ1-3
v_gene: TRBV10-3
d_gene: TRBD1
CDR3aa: CASDPQGAGNTIYF
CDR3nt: TGTGCCAGCGATCCACAGGGGGCTGGAAACACCATATATTTT

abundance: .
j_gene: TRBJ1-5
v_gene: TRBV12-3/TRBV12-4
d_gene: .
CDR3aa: CASSLADGINQPQHF
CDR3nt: TGTGCCAGCAGTTTAGCCGACGGGATCAATCAGCCCCAGCATTTT

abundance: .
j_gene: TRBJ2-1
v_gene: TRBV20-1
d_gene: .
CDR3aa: CSARDRETYNEQFF
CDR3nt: TGCAGTGCTAGAGATCGGGAAACCTACAATGAGCAGTTCTTC

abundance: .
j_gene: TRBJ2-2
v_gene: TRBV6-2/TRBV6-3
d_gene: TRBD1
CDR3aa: CASSPGTVGELFF
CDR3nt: TGTGCCAGCAGCCCCGGGACAGTCGGGGAGCTGTTTTTT

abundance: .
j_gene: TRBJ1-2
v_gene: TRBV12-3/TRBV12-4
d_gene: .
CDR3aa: CASSTRDSGGYTF
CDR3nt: TGTGCCAGCAGTACCAGGGACTCTGGCGGCTACACCTTC

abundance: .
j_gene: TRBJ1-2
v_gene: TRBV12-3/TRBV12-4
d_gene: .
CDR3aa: CASSFDTRYGYTF
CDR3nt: TGTGCCAGCAGTTTTGACACCCGCTATGGCTACACCTTC

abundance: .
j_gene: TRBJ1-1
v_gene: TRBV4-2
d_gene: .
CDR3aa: CASSLQGPWSTEAFF
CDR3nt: TGTGCCAGCAGCCTACAGGGACCCTGGAGTACTGAAGCTTTCTTT